The sequence of this TCR beta chain was determined in a study of low-dose radiotherapy and immunotherapy resistance in tumors. Turning to the study itself: Cohort 1 was treated with 0.5 Gy per fraction at 2-week intervals, amounting to 6.5 Gy overall.

Time point reported: before trial treatment. Advanced solid tumors without tumor-infiltrating lymphocytes were required for inclusion. This clonotype came up many times. Trimming removed 2 bases at V and 4 bases at J, with 17 bases between. This CDR3 region has 16 residues. CDR1 is SEHNR, CDR2 FQNEAQ, per germline (reference sequence). TRAV- and TRBV-specific primers were used for first-strand cDNA, which covered alpha and beta chains. Using a constant-region primer together with a V-primer adapter, TCRs were subjected to roughly 20 PCR cycles of amplification. TCRdb re-called the reads through MiXCR, storing one row per CDR3 protein. Of more than 50,000 distinct CDR3 sequences in the sample, about 23% were seen once.

The material sequenced was PBMCs, taken before treatment. This chain connects TRBV7-9 to TRBJ1-1; the D gene is possibly TRBD1 (5 bases). The sequence was collected from a male donor with prostate cancer. CDR3 in amino acids: CASSLTRPGRVTEAFF. CDR3 DNA: TGTGCCAGCAGCTTAACACGCCCCGGCAGGGTCACTGAAGCTTTCTTT.